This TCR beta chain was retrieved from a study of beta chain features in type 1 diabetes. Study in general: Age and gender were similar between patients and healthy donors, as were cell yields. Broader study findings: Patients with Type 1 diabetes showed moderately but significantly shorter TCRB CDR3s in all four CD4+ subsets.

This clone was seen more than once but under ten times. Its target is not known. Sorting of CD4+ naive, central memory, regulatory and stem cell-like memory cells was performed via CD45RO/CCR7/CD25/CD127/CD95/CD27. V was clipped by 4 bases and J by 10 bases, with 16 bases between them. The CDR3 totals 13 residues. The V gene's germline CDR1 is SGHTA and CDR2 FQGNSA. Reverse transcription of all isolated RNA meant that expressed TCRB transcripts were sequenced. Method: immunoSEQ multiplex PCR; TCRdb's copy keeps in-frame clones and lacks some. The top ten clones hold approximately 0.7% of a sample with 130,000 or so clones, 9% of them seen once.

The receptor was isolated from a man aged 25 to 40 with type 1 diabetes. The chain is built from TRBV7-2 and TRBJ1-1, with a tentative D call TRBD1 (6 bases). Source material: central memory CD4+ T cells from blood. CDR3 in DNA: TGTGCCAGCAGCTCCGACAGGCGGAGAGGAGCTTTCTTT. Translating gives CASSSDRRRGAFF.